The 16 T cell receptor beta chains presented below share a single source sample, sequenced in a study of blood T cell repertoires in COVID-19. Profiling relied on immunoSEQ multiplex PCR, and the TCRdb table lists in-frame clones only, not all of them. The table has about 250,000 clones, about nine tenths seen once. The sample taken for sequencing was PBMCs or T cells enriched from blood (not recorded which). These receptors all stem from a man aged 35 to 55 who had recovered from COVID-19.

The J gene is TRBJ1-2, the V gene TRBV10-3, with TRBD1 matching over 7 bases. The germline V gene encodes CDR1 ENHRY and CDR2 SYGVKD. J was trimmed by 4 bases and V by 6 bases; bases with no gene match: 8. This CDR3 is 14 amino acids long. In nucleotides, the CDR3 is TGTGCCATCAGCCGACAGGGCAGTAGCTATGGCTACACCTTC. It encodes CAISRQGSSYGYTF.

This chain connects TRBV14 to TRBJ2-4, with TRBD1 identical over 9 bases. The CDR3 spans 16 residues. The germline V gene encodes CDR1 SGHDN and CDR2 FVKESK. V lost 4 bases to trimming and J lost 2 bases; unmatched junction nucleotides: 6. CDR3 in amino acids: CASSLGQGIPKNIQYF. The DNA for the CDR3 is TGTGCCAGCAGCCTCGGACAGGGGATTCCCAAAAACATTCAGTACTTC.

The chain links TRBV20-1 to TRBJ1-2; D call uncertain. The germline V and J ends were trimmed by 8 bases and 2 bases, with 6 bases remaining between them. The CDR3 loop spans 10 amino acids. The germline V gene encodes CDR1 DFQATT and CDR2 SNEGSKA (reference sequence). CDR3 DNA sequence: TGCAGTTTCAGGAACTATGGCTACACCTTC. Amino acids: CSFRNYGYTF.

V and J are TRBV7-2 and TRBJ1-4; TRBD1 matches 7 bases. CDR1 and CDR2 (germline): SGHTA, FQGNSA. The CDR3 is 14 residues long. Trimming took 5 bases from V and 8 from J; bases not matched to a gene: 8. The CDR3 DNA follows: TGTGCCAGCAGCCCACAGGGGAACGGGGAAAAACTGTTTTTT. Translation gives CASSPQGNGEKLFF. Filled out from reference TRBV7-2 and TRBJ1-4, the complete variable domain reads GAGVSQSPSNKVTEKGKDVELRCDPISGHTALYWYRQSLGQGLEFLIYFQGNSAPDKSGLPSDRFSAERTGGSVSTLTIQRTQQEDSAVYLCASSPQGNGEKLFFGSGTQLSVL.

The chain is built from TRBV10-3 and TRBJ1-6, with TRBD1 matching over 8 bases. The germline gives CDR1 ENHRY, CDR2 SYGVKD. The CDR3 loop spans 14 amino acids. V gave up 6 bases and J gave up 11 bases; unmatched junction bases: 9. The CDR3 sequence is CAIRAQGDSAPLHF. DNA of the CDR3: TGTGCCATCAGAGCACAGGGGGATAGTGCACCCCTCCACTTT.

This clone was seen more than once but under ten times. The chain couples TRBV7-6 to TRBJ2-1; possibly TRBD2 for D (5 bases). Germline loops: CDR1 SGHVS, CDR2 FNYEAQ. V dropped 1 base and J dropped 6 bases, with 16 bases sitting between them. There are 16 residues in the CDR3. CDR3 nucleotides: TGTGCCAGCAGCTTAGTCGGGGTAGACGCGGGCAATGAGCAGTTCTTC. Its protein product is CASSLVGVDAGNEQFF.

The genes are TRBV3-1 (or the pseudogene TRBV3-2) and TRBJ2-2; 7 bases are a match to TRBD2. Unmatched junction bases numbered 3, after V lost 3 bases and J lost 5 bases. The CDR3 loop spans 14 amino acids. Germline V gene data show CDR1 as LGHDT and CDR2 as YNNKEL (reference sequence). This CDR3 is CASSQDGRTGELFF. CDR3 nucleotide sequence: TGTGCCAGCAGCCAGGACGGGAGGACCGGGGAGCTGTTTTTT.

The chain recombines TRBV2 with TRBJ2-7; TRBD1 agrees at 7 bases. Germline CDR1 SNHLY, CDR2 FYNNEI. The V gene end was trimmed by 6 bases and the J gene end by 0 bases; junction bases not matched to a gene: 8. This CDR3 has 15 amino acids. The CDR3 DNA is TGTGCCAGCAGCCTCTGGACAGGACCCTCCTACGAGCAGTACTTC. Translating gives CASSLWTGPSYEQYF.

V is TRBV18 and J is TRBJ1-2; TRBD1 matches 11 bases. Germline V gene lookup returns CDR1 KGHSH and CDR2 LQKENI. CDR3 length: 14 amino acids. Trimming at V came to 3 bases and at J to 6 bases, leaving 3 bases not matched to a gene. CDR3 sequence reads: CASSPGDRGNGYTF. As DNA, the CDR3 is TGTGCCAGCTCACCCGGGGACAGGGGGAATGGCTACACCTTC.

This clone has at least ten counts. The chain links TRBV11-2 to TRBJ1-6; TRBD1 is a possible D gene (5 bases). Germline assignment: CDR1 SGHAT and CDR2 FQNNGV. V was clipped by 3 bases and J by 9 bases, with 6 bases between them. There are 12 residues in the CDR3. The CDR3 reads CASSFQGSPLHF. The CDR3 nucleotides are TGTGCCAGCAGCTTTCAGGGTTCACCCCTCCACTTT.

This clone was counted between two and nine times. The genes are TRBV30 and TRBJ2-7; 8 nucleotides agree with TRBD2. Per the germline V gene, CDR1 is GTSNPN and CDR2 is SVGIG (reference sequence). V trimming: 0 bases; J trimming: 5 bases; junction bases outside the gene matches: 6. CDR3 length: 14 residues. CDR3 amino acids: CAWSVPPAGDEQYF. In nucleotides, the CDR3 is TGTGCCTGGAGTGTACCGCCAGCGGGGGACGAGCAGTACTTC.

The chain is built from TRBV10-3 and TRBJ2-7; D gene unclear. The CDR3 length is 17 residues. Germline-derived CDR1 and CDR2 are ENHRY and SYGVKD. The V end lost 1 base, the J end lost 0 bases, and 16 bases lay between the germline ends. The CDR3 sequence is CAISEFSRRLSSYEQYF. The CDR3 DNA reads as TGTGCCATCAGTGAGTTTAGTCGGCGGCTTTCCTCCTACGAGCAGTACTTC.

V and J are TRBV11-3 and TRBJ2-1; maybe TRBD1 (6 bases). Germline CDR1 reads SGHNT; CDR2 reads YENEEA. This CDR3 contains 13 residues. Trimming removed 5 bases at V and 5 bases at J, with 10 bases between. The CDR3 here is CASSQGPNNEQFF. CDR3 DNA: TGTGCCAGCAGCCAGGGGCCTAACAATGAGCAGTTCTTC.

Only one count was recorded for this clone. The chain employs TRBV3-1 (or the pseudogene TRBV3-2) and TRBJ2-3, with TRBD1 identical over 10 bases. Germline loops: CDR1 LGHDT, CDR2 YNNKEL (reference sequence). The CDR3 sequence is 18 residues long. V trimming: 2 bases; J trimming: 2 bases; junction bases outside the gene matches: 10. CDR3 region: CASSQKVATGGPTDTQYF. As DNA, the CDR3 is TGTGCCAGCAGCCAAAAAGTTGCGACAGGGGGCCCCACAGATACGCAGTATTTT.

The J gene is TRBJ2-5, the V gene TRBV7-9, with D perhaps matching TRBD2 (6 bases). Germline V gene lookup returns CDR1 SEHNR and CDR2 FQNEAQ (reference sequence). The CDR3 totals 14 residues. V dropped 5 bases and J dropped 7 bases, with 17 bases sitting between them. In nucleotides, the CDR3 is TGTGCCAGCAGCAGAGCACGGGACTCCCCGACCCAGTACTTC. It codes for CASSRARDSPTQYF.

The CDR3 DNA reads as TGTGCCAGCAGCTTCGGGATCCCTAGCACAGATACGCAGTATTTT. Amino acid sequence: CASSFGIPSTDTQYF. V is TRBV5-4 and J is TRBJ2-3; D might be TRBD2 (5 bases). V lost 2 bases and J lost 0, with 10 bases in between. Germline assignment: CDR1 SGHNT and CDR2 YYREEE (reference sequence). The CDR3 totals 15 residues.